This T cell receptor beta chain was profiled in a study of cytomegalovirus exposure and HLA in healthy donors. Comment on this clone: The target antigen is unknown.

General study points: Researchers catalogued about 160 TCR beta chains as cytomegalovirus-associated.

Primers included in the PCR were 60 Vbeta and 13 Jbeta primers. Here immunoSEQ multiplex PCR was the method, and the copy in TCRdb shows in-frame clones only, minus some. This sample has about 110,000 clones, with roughly 73% found just once. CDR3 length equals 15 residues. Germline loops: CDR1 SEHNR, CDR2 FQNEAQ (reference sequence). The J gene is TRBJ2-5, the V gene TRBV7-9; D gene unclear. The DNA end is more similar to TRBJ2-7, so the J call may be wrong. The sample was PBMCs. This sequence was found in a woman aged 40 to 50 in good health and CMV-seropositive. CDR3: CASSPRVGASYEQYF. The CDR3, as DNA: TGTGCCAGCAGCCCTCGGGTCGGAGCCTCCTACGAGCAGTACTTC.